The 19 T cell receptor beta chains given below trace back to one sample, sequenced in a study of CD4 T cells in relation to SARS-CoV-2 and coronaviruses (dated by TCRdb to the early 2020s). The method was the immunoSEQ multiplex PCR assay. As stored in TCRdb, this immuneACCESS dataset retains in-frame rearrangements with V and J assigned. A fraction of the clones does not appear; measured against another copy, unresolved V genes explain less than half of the discrepancy, and the remainder lacks a known reason. The sample table contains tens of thousands of clones; only one count was recorded for approximately 94% of them. The ten largest account for roughly 0.14% of the sample. CD4+ T cells from unexposed donors were collected before the COVID-19 pandemic (2011-2018). Sequenced sample: naive CD4+ T cells from PBMCs. The cell subset or site label corresponds to: naive CD4+ T cells isolated by negative enrichment. The receptors come from a human donor in good health.

The chain has TRBV28 and TRBJ1-5; 12 positions agree with TRBD1. V shed 6 bases and J 8 bases; nucleotides not matched to a gene: 8. Germline-derived CDR1 and CDR2 are MDHEN and SYDVKM. The CDR3 has 15 amino acids. The CDR3 region has the DNA TGTGCCAGCAGCCTAGGGGACAGGGGGCTCAAGCCCCAGCATTTT. Protein: CASSLGDRGLKPQHF.

J is TRBJ2-7 and V is TRBV3-1 (or the pseudogene TRBV3-2), with D unresolved. The CDR3 is 16 amino acids. Trimming took 4 bases from V and 2 from J, leaving 18 bases between them. Germline lookup yields CDR1 LGHDT and CDR2 YNNKEL (reference sequence). The DNA for the CDR3 is TGTGCCAGCAGCCGGGCGCAGTGGACGAGCCCCTACGAGCAGTACTTC. This translates into CASSRAQWTSPYEQYF.

The chain has TRBV7-2 and TRBJ2-2; TRBD1 agrees at 8 bases. V trimming: 5 bases; J trimming: 8 bases; junction bases outside the gene matches: 4. This CDR3 comprises 13 residues. CDR1 is SGHTA, CDR2 FQGNSA, per germline. CDR3 residues: CASSRTGKGELFF. The CDR3 DNA sequence: TGTGCCAGCAGCCGGACAGGGAAGGGGGAGCTGTTTTTT.

The chain recombines TRBV29-1 with TRBJ1-2; 8 bases agree with TRBD1. The V and J ends lost 5 bases and 8 bases, in that order; junction bases with no gene match: 7. Germline CDR1 reads SQVTM; CDR2 reads ANQGSEA. This CDR3 spans 12 amino acids. The CDR3 bases are TGCAGCGTTTCAGGACAGGGTAGAGGCTACACCTTC. It yields the protein CSVSGQGRGYTF.

The V call is TRBV9, the J call TRBJ1-1, with a weak D call TRBD1 (6 bases). Germline CDR1 reads SGDLS; CDR2 reads YYNGEE. The length of the CDR3 is 14 residues. V was trimmed by 5 bases and J by 4 bases, leaving 15 bases between them. In DNA, the CDR3 is TGTGCCAGCAGGCCGGCGGCAGGGGCCACTGAAGCTTTCTTT. It encodes CASRPAAGATEAFF.

The rearrangement uses TRBV27 and TRBJ2-3, with 8 bases matching TRBD2. The trim removed 5 bases at V and 2 bases at J, leaving 6 bases unmatched. The germline CDR1 and CDR2 sequences are MNHEY and SMNVEV (reference sequence). The CDR3 loop spans 15 amino acids. CDR3 sequence: CASSPRTSSTDTQYF. CDR3 in DNA: TGTGCCAGCAGTCCCAGGACTAGCTCCACAGATACGCAGTATTTT.

The chain uses TRBV7-8 and TRBJ2-3; D unresolved. The V end was cut by 1 base, the J end by 3 bases, with 2 bases between. The CDR3 consists of 12 residues. Germline V gene data show CDR1 as SGHVS and CDR2 as FQNEAQ. Here the CDR3 DNA reads TGTGCCAGCAGCTTAGGAACAGATACGCAGTATTTT. This sequence encodes CASSLGTDTQYF.

This rearrangement joins TRBV7-9 to TRBJ2-7; tentative D call: TRBD1 (6 bases). CDR3 length equals 12 residues. The V gene lost 5 bases and the J gene lost 4 bases, with 9 bases spanning the gap. Germline V gene data show CDR1 as SEHNR and CDR2 as FQNEAQ (reference sequence). The CDR3 region has the DNA TGTGCCAGCAGCACACAGGGTTACGAGCAGTACTTC. Encoded protein: CASSTQGYEQYF.

The chain employs TRBV6-1 and TRBJ1-4, with no clear D. Germline CDR1 MNHNS, CDR2 SASEGT. V was trimmed by 3 bases and J by 7 bases, leaving 18 bases between them. The CDR3 contains 16 residues. The CDR3 loop is CASSDDDLLGSEKLFF. The CDR3 DNA is TGTGCCAGCAGTGACGATGACCTACTCGGGAGTGAAAAACTGTTTTTT.

The gene calls are TRBV28 and TRBJ1-4; 10 bases are a match to TRBD1. Germline lookup yields CDR1 MDHEN and CDR2 SYDVKM. The CDR3 totals 17 residues. Unmatched junction bases numbered 18, after V lost 7 bases and J lost 10 bases. CDR3 in DNA: TGTGCCAGCACCACCCTCCGGACAGGGGGAAATTTTAGAAAACTGTTTTTT. Protein sequence: CASTTLRTGGNFRKLFF.

J is TRBJ1-6 and V is TRBV28, with unresolved D. The CDR3 has 15 residues. V lost 7 bases and J lost 7, with 17 bases in between. The germline V gene has CDR1 MDHEN and CDR2 SYDVKM. CDR3 in DNA: TGTGCCAGCACCCCCGTCCTTCCCTTAAATTCACCCCTCCACTTT. This codes for CASTPVLPLNSPLHF.

The CDR3 loop reads CASSLALTGGEKTQYF. CDR3 in DNA: TGTGCCAGCAGCTTGGCCTTGACAGGGGGGGAGAAGACCCAGTACTTC. The chain couples TRBV5-6 to TRBJ2-5; TRBD1 matches 9 bases. The germline V gene has CDR1 SGHDT and CDR2 YYEEEE. This CDR3 comprises 16 residues. The J segment lost 6 bases and the V segment lost 0 bases, leaving 9 bases of the junction unmatched.

The rearrangement uses TRBV2 and TRBJ2-2; the D call may be TRBD1 or TRBD2 (6 bases each). Germline values: CDR1 SNHLY, CDR2 FYNNEI. The germline V and J ends were trimmed by 3 bases and 4 bases, with 12 bases remaining between them. This CDR3 has 15 residues. The CDR3, as DNA: TGTGCCAGCAGTGAGGTACAGGGAGGCACCGGGGAGCTGTTTTTT. This codes for CASSEVQGGTGELFF.

The V call is TRBV7-9, the J call TRBJ2-3; 11 bases line up with TRBD2. The CDR3 loop spans 16 amino acids. The germline V gene has CDR1 SEHNR and CDR2 FQNEAQ (reference sequence). The J segment lost 2 bases and the V segment lost 5 bases, leaving 6 bases of the junction unmatched. CDR3 DNA: TGTGCCAGCAGCACCGGGACTAGCGGTTTCACAGATACGCAGTATTTT. It encodes CASSTGTSGFTDTQYF.

The chain joins TRBV27 to TRBJ2-7, with D unresolved. The CDR3 is made up of 14 amino acids. V was clipped by 6 bases and J by 6 bases, with 18 bases between them. The germline CDR1 and CDR2 sequences are MNHEY and SMNVEV (reference sequence). In DNA, the CDR3 is TGTGCCAGCAGGCCCCGAGACGTCTCTGGCGAGCAGTACTTC. Translating it yields CASRPRDVSGEQYF.

This chain links TRBV19 with TRBJ2-5; D is perhaps TRBD1 (7 bases). V was cut by 7 bases and J by 5 bases, with 17 bases left in between. This CDR3 is built from 14 residues. Germline lookup yields CDR1 LNHDA and CDR2 SQIVND (reference sequence). This CDR3 is CASKTRTGGETQYF. DNA for the CDR3: TGTGCCAGTAAAACCAGGACAGGAGGGGAGACCCAGTACTTC.

The V call is TRBV11-2, the J call TRBJ1-6; D is undetermined. Trimming removed 5 bases from V and 10 bases from J, with 12 bases in between. Germline CDR1 and CDR2: SGHAT and FQNNGV. The CDR3 is 13 residues long. CDR3 region: CASSPTPQSPLHF. The CDR3 bases are TGTGCCAGCAGCCCCACCCCGCAGTCACCCCTCCACTTT.

V usage is TRBV27 and J usage is TRBJ2-1, with 8 positions matching TRBD2. Trimming at V came to 7 bases and at J to 9 bases, leaving 8 bases not matched to a gene. CDR3 length equals 13 residues. In germline, CDR1 is MNHEY, CDR2 SMNVEV (reference sequence). The CDR3 bases are TGTGCCAGCAAAAAGCGGGAGTCGGTTGAGCAGTTCTTC. Its protein product is CASKKRESVEQFF.

J is TRBJ2-7 and V is TRBV6-5; D ambiguous. Per germline, CDR1 MNHEY and CDR2 SVGAGI. V shed 0 bases and J shed 2 bases, with 11 bases lying between them. This CDR3 has 15 residues. The CDR3 nucleotides are TGTGCCAGCAGTTACTCGGGGAAGGGCACCTACGAGCAGTACTTC. This gives the protein CASSYSGKGTYEQYF.